The clone carrying this T cell receptor (beta chain) was detected a few times. This sample was included in a study of human T cells and chemical hapten exposure. Study background: Reading of the patch tests, which applied 0.01% DPC to the upper back, occurred at 6 days.

Time point reported: patch test 1, 2 weeks after DPC sensitization. The treatment: therapeutic diphenylcyclopropenone sensitization with weekly scalp DPC. V lost 4 bases and J 4 bases, leaving 15 bases between the germline ends. CDR3 size: 14 residues. Per the germline V gene, CDR1 is DFQATT and CDR2 is SNEGSKA (reference sequence). A single record per CDR3 protein comes from TCRdb applying MiXCR to the RACE reads. The table has roughly 180,000 distinct CDR3 sequences, 20% to 25% seen once. The material sequenced was whole blood, taken in connection with sensitization to the hapten diphenylcyclopropenone (DPC). The rearrangement links TRBV20-1 to TRBJ2-3; no clear D gene. The clonotype originates from a woman aged 45 to 65 with alopecia areata. Some clones in this sample may be carry-over from other donors' samples. The CDR3 spells CSAIFTGGADTQYF. The CDR3 coding sequence is TGCAGTGCTATTTTCACGGGTGGGGCAGATACGCAGTATTTT.